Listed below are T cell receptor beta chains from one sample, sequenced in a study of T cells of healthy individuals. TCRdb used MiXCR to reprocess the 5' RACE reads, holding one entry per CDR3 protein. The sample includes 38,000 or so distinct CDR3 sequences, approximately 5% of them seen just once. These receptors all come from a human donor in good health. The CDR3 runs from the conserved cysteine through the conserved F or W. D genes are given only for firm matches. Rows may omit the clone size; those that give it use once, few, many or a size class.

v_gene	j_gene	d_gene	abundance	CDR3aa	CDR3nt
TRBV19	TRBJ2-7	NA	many	CASSIQGSKQYF	TGTGCCAGTAGTATACAGGGGTCGAAGCAGTACTTC
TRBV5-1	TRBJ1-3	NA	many	CASSYGGTPGPGNTIYF	TGCGCCAGCAGCTACGGCGGGACACCGGGACCTGGAAACACCATATATTTT
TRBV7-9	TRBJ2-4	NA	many	CASSPRLTHQGKNIQYF	TGTGCCAGCAGCCCCCGGCTAACTCACCAGGGCAAAAACATTCAGTACTTC
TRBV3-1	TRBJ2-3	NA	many	CASSQERVDLRDTQYF	TGTGCCAGCAGCCAAGAACGGGTAGATCTTCGGGATACGCAGTATTTT
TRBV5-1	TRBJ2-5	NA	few	CASRSEGRETQYF	TGCGCCAGCAGATCGGAGGGCCGAGAGACCCAGTACTTC
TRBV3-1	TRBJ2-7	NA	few	CASSQDLRHTYEQYF	TGTGCCAGCAGCCAAGATCTCCGCCATACCTACGAGCAGTACTTC
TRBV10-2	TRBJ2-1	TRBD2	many	CASSEGLAGGPSSYNEQFF	TGCGCCAGCAGTGAGGGGCTAGCGGGGGGTCCTAGCTCCTACAATGAGCAGTTCTTC
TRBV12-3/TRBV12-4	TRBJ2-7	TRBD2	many	CASSLELAADYEQYF	TGTGCCAGCAGTTTGGAACTAGCGGCAGACTACGAGCAGTACTTC
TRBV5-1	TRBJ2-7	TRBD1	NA	CASSSRDRASYEQYF	TGCGCCAGCAGCTCCCGGGACAGGGCTTCCTACGAGCAGTACTTC
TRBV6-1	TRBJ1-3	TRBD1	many	CASRSTGKAGNTIYF	TGTGCCAGCAGATCGACAGGGAAGGCTGGAAACACCATATATTTT
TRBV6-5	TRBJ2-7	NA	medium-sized	CASSYRGAKAYEQYF	TGTGCCAGCAGTTACCGGGGGGCGAAAGCCTACGAGCAGTACTTC
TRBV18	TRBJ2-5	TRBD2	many	CASSPSGRGSETQYF	TGTGCCAGCTCACCTTCCGGGAGGGGTTCGGAGACCCAGTACTTC
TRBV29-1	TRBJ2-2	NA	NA	CSVSERELGDTGELFF	TGCAGCGTTAGTGAAAGGGAACTCGGGGACACCGGGGAGCTGTTTTTT
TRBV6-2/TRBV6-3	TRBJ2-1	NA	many	CASSLDRSSYNEQFF	TGTGCCAGCAGCCTCGACAGGTCCTCCTACAATGAGCAGTTCTTC
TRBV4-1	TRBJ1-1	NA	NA	CASRSPRERRTEAFF	TGCGCCAGCCGTTCCCCCAGGGAGAGGCGCACTGAAGCTTTCTTT
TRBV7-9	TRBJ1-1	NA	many	CASTTRQMNTEAFF	TGTGCCAGCACAACACGACAGATGAACACTGAAGCTTTCTTT
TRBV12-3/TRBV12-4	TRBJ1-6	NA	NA	CASSSGTTYNSPLHF	TGTGCCAGCAGTTCAGGAACTACCTATAATTCACCCCTCCACTTT
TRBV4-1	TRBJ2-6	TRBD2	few	CAGASGGSGANVLTF	TGCGCCGGCGCGAGCGGGGGATCTGGGGCCAACGTCCTGACTTTC
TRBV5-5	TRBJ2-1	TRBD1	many	CASSVNNDRVGNEQFF	TGTGCCAGCAGCGTCAATAACGACAGGGTGGGAAATGAGCAGTTCTTC
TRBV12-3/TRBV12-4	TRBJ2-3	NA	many	CASTLGFKGAQYF	TGTGCCAGCACCCTAGGGTTCAAGGGCGCGCAGTATTTT
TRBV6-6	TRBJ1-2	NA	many	CASSYSGANYGYTF	TGTGCCAGCAGTTATTCCGGGGCCAACTATGGCTACACCTTC
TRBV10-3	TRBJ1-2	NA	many	CAISEGQTGYTF	TGTGCCATCAGTGAGGGGCAGACGGGCTACACCTTC
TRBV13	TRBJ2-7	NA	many	CASTSGDSYEQYF	TGTGCCAGCACCTCAGGGGATTCCTACGAGCAGTACTTC
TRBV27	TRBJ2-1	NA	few	CASSLKRTDEQFF	TGTGCCAGCAGTTTAAAAAGGACCGATGAGCAGTTCTTC
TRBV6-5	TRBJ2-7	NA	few	CASSYARGFPADEQYF	TGTGCCAGCAGTTACGCTCGGGGATTCCCCGCAGATGAGCAGTACTTC
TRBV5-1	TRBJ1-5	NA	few	CASSLGQSNQPQHF	TGCGCCAGCAGCTTGGGACAGAGCAATCAGCCCCAGCATTTT
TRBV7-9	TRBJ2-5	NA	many	CASSLDPQGLETQYF	TGTGCCAGCAGCTTAGATCCACAGGGATTGGAGACCCAGTACTTC
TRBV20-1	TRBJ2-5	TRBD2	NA	CSARLLAGGETQYF	TGCAGTGCTAGGCTACTAGCGGGCGGGGAGACCCAGTACTTC
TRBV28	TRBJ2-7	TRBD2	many	CASSKIAGPLAQHYEQYF	TGTGCCAGCAGTAAGATAGCGGGACCTCTCGCCCAACACTACGAGCAGTACTTC
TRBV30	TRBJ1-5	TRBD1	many	CACQGGGQPQHF	TGTGCCTGTCAGGGGGGGGGTCAGCCCCAGCATTTT
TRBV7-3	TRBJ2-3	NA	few	CASSLMASSSTDTQYF	TGTGCCAGCAGCTTAATGGCTAGTTCTAGCACAGATACGCAGTATTTT
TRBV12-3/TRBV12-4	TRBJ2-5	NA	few	CASRGDLQETQYF	TGTGCCAGCAGAGGGGACCTACAAGAGACCCAGTACTTC
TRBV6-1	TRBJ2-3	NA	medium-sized	CASSPRAGGPDTQYF	TGTGCCAGCTCCCCGCGGGCAGGGGGGCCAGATACGCAGTATTTT
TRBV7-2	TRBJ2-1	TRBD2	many	CASSFSGPGNEQFF	TGTGCCAGCAGCTTTAGCGGGCCAGGGAATGAGCAGTTCTTC
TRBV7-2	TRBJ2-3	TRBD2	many	CASSSSSGGITDTQYF	TGTGCCAGCAGCTCCTCTAGCGGGGGCATCACAGATACGCAGTATTTT
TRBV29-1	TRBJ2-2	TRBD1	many	CSVGVTGGGELFF	TGCAGCGTTGGGGTGACAGGGGGCGGGGAGCTGTTTTTT
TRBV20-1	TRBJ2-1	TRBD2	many	CSARLYGLAGEGSYNEQFF	TGCAGTGCTAGACTATATGGACTAGCGGGAGAGGGTTCCTACAATGAGCAGTTCTTC
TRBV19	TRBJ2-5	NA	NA	CASSIRGRETQYF	TGTGCCAGTAGTATCCGGGGGCGAGAGACCCAGTACTTC
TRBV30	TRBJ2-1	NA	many	CAWSDQGYNEQFF	TGTGCCTGGAGTGATCAGGGTTACAATGAGCAGTTCTTC
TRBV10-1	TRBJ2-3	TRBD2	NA	CASSSGAGGLTDTQYF	TGCGCCAGCAGCTCCGGGGCGGGAGGGCTAACAGATACGCAGTATTTT
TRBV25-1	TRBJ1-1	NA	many	CASRLGSTPRSMAFF	TGTGCCAGCAGACTTGGCTCGACCCCCAGGTCTATGGCTTTCTTT
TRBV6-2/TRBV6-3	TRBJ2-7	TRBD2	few	CATSAGETHEQYF	TGTGCCACCAGCGCGGGAGAGACCCACGAGCAGTACTTC